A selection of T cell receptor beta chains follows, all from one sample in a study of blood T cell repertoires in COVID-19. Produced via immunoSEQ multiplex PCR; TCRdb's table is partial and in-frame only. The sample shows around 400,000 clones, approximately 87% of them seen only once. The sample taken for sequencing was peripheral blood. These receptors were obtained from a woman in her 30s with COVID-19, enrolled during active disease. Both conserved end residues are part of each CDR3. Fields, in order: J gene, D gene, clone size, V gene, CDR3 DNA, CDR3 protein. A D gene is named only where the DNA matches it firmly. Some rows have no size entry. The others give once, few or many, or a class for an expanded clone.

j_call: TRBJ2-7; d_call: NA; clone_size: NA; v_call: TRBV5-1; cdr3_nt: TGCGCCAGCAGCCCCCCCCAAACAGGGAGCTACGAGCAGTACTTC; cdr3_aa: CASSPPQTGSYEQYF
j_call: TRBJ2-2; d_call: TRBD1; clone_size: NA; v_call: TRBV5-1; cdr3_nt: TGCGCCAGCAGCTCTGACAGGGATAACACCGGGGAGCTGTTTTTT; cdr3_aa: CASSSDRDNTGELFF
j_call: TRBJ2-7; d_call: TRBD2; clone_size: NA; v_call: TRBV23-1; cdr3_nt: TGCGCCAGCAGTCAATCGACGGGACTAGCGGGAGTTCACGAGCAGTACTTC; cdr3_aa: CASSQSTGLAGVHEQYF
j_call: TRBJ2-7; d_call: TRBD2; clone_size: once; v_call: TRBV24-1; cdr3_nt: TGTGCCACCAGGAGACTAGCGAACTACGAGCAGTACTTC; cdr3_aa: CATRRLANYEQYF
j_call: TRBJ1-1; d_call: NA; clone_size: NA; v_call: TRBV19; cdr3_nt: TGTGCCAGTAGTTCTCAGGGAGGGACTGAAGCTTTCTTT; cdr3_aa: CASSSQGGTEAFF
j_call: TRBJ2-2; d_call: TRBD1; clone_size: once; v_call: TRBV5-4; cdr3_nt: TGTGCCAGCAGCTTGCCGGGACAGACGAACACCGGGGAGCTGTTTTTT; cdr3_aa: CASSLPGQTNTGELFF
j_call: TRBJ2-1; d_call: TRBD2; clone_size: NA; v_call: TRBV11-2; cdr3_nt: TGTGCCAGCAGCTTAGGCAGGACTAGCGGGAGGCACAATGAGCAGTTCTTC; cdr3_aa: CASSLGRTSGRHNEQFF
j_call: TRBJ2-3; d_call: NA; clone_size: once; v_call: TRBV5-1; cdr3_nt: TGCGCCAGCAGCTTGGCCGGGGAGAGAGATACGCAGTATTTT; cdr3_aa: CASSLAGERDTQYF
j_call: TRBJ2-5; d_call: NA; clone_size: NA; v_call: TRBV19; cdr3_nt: TGTGCCAGTAGTTCTCCGGGACATCCAAAAGAGACCCAGTACTTC; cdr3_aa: CASSSPGHPKETQYF
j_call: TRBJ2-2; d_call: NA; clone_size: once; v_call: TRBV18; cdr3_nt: TGTGCCAGCTCACCATGGACACCAAGAGAAACCGGGGAGCTGTTTTTT; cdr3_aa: CASSPWTPRETGELFF
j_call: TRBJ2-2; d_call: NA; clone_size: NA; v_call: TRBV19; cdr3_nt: TGTGCCAGTACCTTAGGAGGGGGCAGGACCGGGGAGCTGTTTTTT; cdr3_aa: CASTLGGGRTGELFF
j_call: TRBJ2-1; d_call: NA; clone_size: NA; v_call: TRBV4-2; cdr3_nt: TGTGCCAGCAGCCAACCCCGGGGACTTCAGCCGTACAATGAGCAGTTCTTC; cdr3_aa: CASSQPRGLQPYNEQFF
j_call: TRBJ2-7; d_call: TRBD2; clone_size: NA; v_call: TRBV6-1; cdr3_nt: TGTGCCAGCAGTGAAGGACTAGCGGGACCCTACGAGCAGTACTTC; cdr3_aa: CASSEGLAGPYEQYF
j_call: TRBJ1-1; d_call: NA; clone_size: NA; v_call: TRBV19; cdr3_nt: TGTGCCAGTAGTATGGGGAGCTCTCAAACTGAAGCTTTCTTT; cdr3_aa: CASSMGSSQTEAFF
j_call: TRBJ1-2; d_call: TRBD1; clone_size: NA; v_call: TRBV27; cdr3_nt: TGTGCCAGCCGACAGGGGGGAACCTACTATGGCTACACCTTC; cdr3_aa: CASRQGGTYYGYTF
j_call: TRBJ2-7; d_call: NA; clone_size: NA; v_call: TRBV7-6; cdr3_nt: TGTGCCAGCACCCCGGAGCCTAGCGCCTTCTACGAGCAGTACTTC; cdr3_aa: CASTPEPSAFYEQYF
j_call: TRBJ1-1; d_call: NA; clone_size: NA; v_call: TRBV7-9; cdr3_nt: TGTGCCAGCAGCTTAGAGGGGGTAGGGTCTGAAGCTTTCTTT; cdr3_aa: CASSLEGVGSEAFF